This T cell receptor (beta chain) originates from a study of tumor-infiltrating lymphocytes in localized non-small cell lung cancer (dated by TCRdb to the early 2020s). About the study as a whole: The cohort covered several histologies, both smokers and never-smokers, and patients whose samples were collected after neoadjuvant chemotherapy. Resected tumor tissue and uninvolved lung tissue described as non-adjacent to the tumor were contributed by each patient, with both tissues obtained from the same patient. Flow cytometry, multiplex immunofluorescence, RNA-seq, exome sequencing and proteomics were applied to the same patients as TCR sequencing, which was one of several integrated assays. In total, the ICON cohort was made up of some 160 surgical patients who had localized non-small cell lung cancer and whose tumors were resected. The paired tumor versus uninvolved lung comparison of immunoSEQ T-cell fraction included a few dozen patients. General conclusions and limits of the study: Different pieces of the same tissue were used for different assays, so technical variation could not be separated from intratumor heterogeneity. In line with immunofluorescence CD3 counts, TCRbeta sequencing supported higher T cell infiltration in tumors compared with uninvolved lung tissue. The TCR-derived T-cell fraction showed no difference between the flow cytometry-defined immunotypes IM1 (good prognosis) and IM2 (poor prognosis). Recurrence-free survival showed no association with tumor T-cell fraction from TCR sequencing (p = 0.61). Assay coverage varied across patients depending on available tissue quantity, so only a subset of the cohort had TCR sequencing.

From the germline V gene (reference sequence), CDR1 is LNHNV and CDR2 is YYDKDF. At the junction V is shortened by 3 bases and J by 2 bases, with 8 bases in between. The CDR3 holds 13 amino acids from the cysteine to the phenylalanine. Only CDR3 DNA remains: 39 bases, in frame from the first base. The T-cell fraction in tumor and uninvolved lung tissue was provided by TCR sequencing with the immunoSEQ assay. As for the authors' bioinformatics: To analyze survival, patients were divided into a high T-cell fraction group (upper tertile) and a low T-cell fraction group (lower two tertiles), and the two groups were compared using a log-rank test. A signed-rank test was used to test paired tumor versus uninvolved lung differences in T-cell fraction. Imported from immuneACCESS, the table was reduced by TCRdb to in-frame sequences with V and J called. These copies leave out some clones; in studies compared against another copy, an unresolved V gene accounts for under half, and the cause of the remainder is not known. The V and J calls and clone size are taken from that table; D and trimming were inferred from the DNA. Here the sample has over 15,000 clones; 69% occur a single time. The top ten clonotypes cover 5% to 6% of the sample.

ICON enrollment began in early 2016, and the last patient was enrolled in late 2018. From a subcohort of approximately 76 patients, fresh tumor and matched uninvolved tissue were collected for in-depth immune analyses, including TCR sequencing. DNA isolated from bulk tissue, without cell sorting, was used for TCR sequencing. Remarks on this clone: It has no known antigen specificity. There are no base qualities to consult, and no much larger clone falls within one base.

This chain is built from TRBV15 and TRBJ2-7; no D segment can be confidently identified. The source of this sequence is a human donor with non-small cell lung cancer. Material: lung tumor tissue. For the CDR3, the sequence is CATSSELPYEQYF. The DNA sequence is as follows: TGTGCCACCAGCAGCGAATTACCCTACGAGCAGTACTTC.